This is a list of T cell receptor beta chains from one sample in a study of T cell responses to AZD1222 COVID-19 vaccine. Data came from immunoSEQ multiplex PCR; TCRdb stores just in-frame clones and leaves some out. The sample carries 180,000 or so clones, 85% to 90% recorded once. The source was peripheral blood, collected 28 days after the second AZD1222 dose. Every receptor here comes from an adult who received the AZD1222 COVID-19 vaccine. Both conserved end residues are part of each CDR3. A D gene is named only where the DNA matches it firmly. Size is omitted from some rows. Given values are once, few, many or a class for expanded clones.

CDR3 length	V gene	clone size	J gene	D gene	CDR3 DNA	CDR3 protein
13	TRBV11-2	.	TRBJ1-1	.	TGTGCCAGCAGCTCCACGGGTAACACTGAAGCTTTCTTT	CASSSTGNTEAFF
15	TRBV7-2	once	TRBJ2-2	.	TGTGCCAGCAGCTTGAGGCGCCGTGACACCGGGGAGCTGTTTTTT	CASSLRRRDTGELFF
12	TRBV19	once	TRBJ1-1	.	TGTGCCAGTAGTACCGATACCAGGGGAGCTTTCTTT	CASSTDTRGAFF
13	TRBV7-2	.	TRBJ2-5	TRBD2	TGTGCCAGCCTCTTTGCGGGGGGGGAGACCCAGTACTTC	CASLFAGGETQYF
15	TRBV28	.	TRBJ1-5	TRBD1	TGTGCCAGCAGTTTATCCACAGGGGTCGGTCAGCCCCAGCATTTT	CASSLSTGVGQPQHF
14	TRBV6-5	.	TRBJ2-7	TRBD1	TGTGCCAGCAGCTCGGGACAGGGGCACTACGAGCAGTACTTC	CASSSGQGHYEQYF
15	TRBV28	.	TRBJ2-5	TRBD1	TGTGCCAGCACGCACCTGGGACAGGGAGAAGAGACCCAGTACTTC	CASTHLGQGEETQYF
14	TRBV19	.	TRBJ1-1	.	TGTGCCAGTAGTTTACAGGAGCGGGTCTCTGAAGCTTTCTTT	CASSLQERVSEAFF
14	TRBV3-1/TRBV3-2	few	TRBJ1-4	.	TGTGCCAGCAGCCAAGATACGGACGTCGGAAAACTGTTTTTT	CASSQDTDVGKLFF
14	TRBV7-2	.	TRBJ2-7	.	TGTGCCAGCAGCTTACAGGGGTCGAACTACGAGCAGTACTTC	CASSLQGSNYEQYF
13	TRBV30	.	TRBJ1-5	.	TGTGCCCTCAGCGGAGGGGAAGGTCAGCCCCAGCATTTT	CALSGGEGQPQHF
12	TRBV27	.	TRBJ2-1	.	TGTGCCAGCAGTTTCAGAGACACCGAGCAGTTCTTC	CASSFRDTEQFF
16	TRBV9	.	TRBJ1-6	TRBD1	TGTGCCAGCAGCGTCGACAGGGGTTATTATAATTCACCCCTCCACTTT	CASSVDRGYYNSPLHF
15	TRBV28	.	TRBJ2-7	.	TGTGCCAGCAGTTTATCCGGGACGGACTTCTACGAGCAGTACTTC	CASSLSGTDFYEQYF
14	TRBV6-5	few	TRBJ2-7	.	TGTGCCAGCAGTTACTCTCCAGGTCGGGACGAGCAGTACTTC	CASSYSPGRDEQYF
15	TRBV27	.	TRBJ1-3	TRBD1	TGTGCCAGCAGTCAAGGGACAGGTTATGGAAACACCATATATTTT	CASSQGTGYGNTIYF
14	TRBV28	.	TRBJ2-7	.	TGTGCCAGCAGTTTATCACAGGGTGGATACGAGCAGTACTTC	CASSLSQGGYEQYF
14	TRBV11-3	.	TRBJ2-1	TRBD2	TGTGCCAGCAGCCCTTTAGCGGGAGGAGGGGAGCAGTTCTTC	CASSPLAGGGEQFF
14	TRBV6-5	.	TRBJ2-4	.	TGTGCCAGCAGTTACCGGCAACGGGAAAACATTCAGTACTTC	CASSYRQRENIQYF
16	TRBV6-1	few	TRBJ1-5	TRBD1	TGTGCCAGCAGTGAACGGGGACAGGGCGGCAATCAGCCCCAGCATTTT	CASSERGQGGNQPQHF
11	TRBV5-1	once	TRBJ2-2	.	TGCGCCACCAGATACACCGGGGAGCTGTTTTTT	CATRYTGELFF
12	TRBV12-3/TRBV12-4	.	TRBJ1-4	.	TGTGCCAGCAGTTACCGTGGAGGGGTCCTGTTTTTT	CASSYRGGVLFF
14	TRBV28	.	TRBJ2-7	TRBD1	TGTGCCAGCCGTGACAGGGGGGGCTCCTACGAGCAGTACTTC	CASRDRGGSYEQYF
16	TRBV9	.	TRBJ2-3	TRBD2	TGTGCCAGCAGCCCCACGGGGGGGGTGTGGACAGATACGCAGTATTTT	CASSPTGGVWTDTQYF
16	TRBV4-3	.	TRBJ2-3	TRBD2	TGCGCCAGCAGCCAAGTACGGGGGACTAGCCAAGATACGCAGTATTTT	CASSQVRGTSQDTQYF
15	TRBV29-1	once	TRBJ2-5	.	TGCAGCGTTGGAGGGGGGGGACAAGGGACGGAGACCCAGTACTTC	CSVGGGGQGTETQYF
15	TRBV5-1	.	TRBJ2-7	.	TGCGCCAGCAGCCCGGTGAGAGGGGCCTCCTACGAGCAGTACTTC	CASSPVRGASYEQYF
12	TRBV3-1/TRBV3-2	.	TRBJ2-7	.	TGTGCCAGCAGCCAGCGGGACGACGAGCAGTACTTC	CASSQRDDEQYF
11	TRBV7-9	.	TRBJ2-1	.	TGTGCCAGCAGCTTAGATCCTGAGCAGTTCTTC	CASSLDPEQFF
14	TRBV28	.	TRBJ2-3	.	TGTGCCAGCAGGCCCGAGGGTCCCACAGATACGCAGTATTTT	CASRPEGPTDTQYF
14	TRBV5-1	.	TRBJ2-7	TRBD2	TGCGCCAGCAGTCTAGCGGGAGCGGGCCACGAGCAGTACTTC	CASSLAGAGHEQYF
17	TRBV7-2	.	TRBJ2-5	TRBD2	TGTGCCAGCAGCCTGAGACTAGCGGGTGTGGAGGGGGAGACCCAGTACTTC	CASSLRLAGVEGETQYF
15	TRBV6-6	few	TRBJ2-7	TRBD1	TGTGCCAGCAGTTACTCCGACAGGGGGCCCTACGAGCAGTACTTC	CASSYSDRGPYEQYF
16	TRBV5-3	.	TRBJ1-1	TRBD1	TGTGCCAGAAGCTGGATTCGACAGGGTCCGAACACTGAAGCTTTCTTT	CARSWIRQGPNTEAFF
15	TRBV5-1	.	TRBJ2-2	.	TGCGCCAGCAGCTTTGACAGTTCGAACACCTGGGAGCTGTTTTTT	CASSFDSSNTWELFF
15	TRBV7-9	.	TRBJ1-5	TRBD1	TGTGCCAGCAACTCCGACAGGGACAGCAATCAGCCCCAGCATTTT	CASNSDRDSNQPQHF
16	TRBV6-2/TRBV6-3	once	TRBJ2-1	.	TGTGCCAGCAGTTACAACGGGGTGGGTGATAGCAATGAGCAGTTCTTC	CASSYNGVGDSNEQFF
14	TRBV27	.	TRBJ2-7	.	TGTGCCAGCAGTCGCTTCGCTTCCTCCTACGAGCAGTACTTC	CASSRFASSYEQYF
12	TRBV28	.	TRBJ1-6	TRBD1	TGTGCCAGCAGGGAACAGGGGTCACCCCTCCACTTT	CASREQGSPLHF
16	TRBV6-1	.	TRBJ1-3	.	TGTGCCAGCAGTGAAATGACATTAACATCTGGAAACACCATATATTTT	CASSEMTLTSGNTIYF
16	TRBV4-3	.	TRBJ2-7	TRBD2	TGCGCCAGCAGCCAAGAACTAGCGGGAGGGCCGATCGAGCAGTACTTC	CASSQELAGGPIEQYF
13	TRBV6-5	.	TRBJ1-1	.	TGTGCCAGTAGTAGAACCATGAACACTGAAGCTTTCTTT	CASSRTMNTEAFF
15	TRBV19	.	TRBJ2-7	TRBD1	TGTGCCAGTAGTATTGAGGCAGGGGGCTCCTACGAGCAGTACTTC	CASSIEAGGSYEQYF
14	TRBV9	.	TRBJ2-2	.	TGTGCCAGCATGGCGGGAAGCAACACCGGGGAGCTGTTTTTT	CASMAGSNTGELFF
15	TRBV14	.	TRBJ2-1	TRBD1	TGTGCCAGCAGCCATTTCGGACAGGGGATGGATGAGCAGTTCTTC	CASSHFGQGMDEQFF
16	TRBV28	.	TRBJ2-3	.	TGTGCCAGCAGTTTGGTTAGCGGAAGTGGGGGAGATACGCAGTATTTT	CASSLVSGSGGDTQYF
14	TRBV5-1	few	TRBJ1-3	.	TGCGCCAGCAGCTTGGGGGCGTTTGGAAACACCATATATTTT	CASSLGAFGNTIYF
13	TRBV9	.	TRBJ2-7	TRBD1	TGTGCCAGCAGCGAGACAGGGCCCTCCGAGCAGTACTTC	CASSETGPSEQYF